A selection of T cell receptor beta chains follows, all from one sample in a study of identical twins. TCRdb re-analysed the 5' RACE reads in MiXCR, keeping a single row per CDR3 protein. Of about 1.7 million distinct CDR3 sequences listed, about 32% are singletons. Sequenced material: cord blood. These receptors came from a newborn girl in good health. Both conserved end residues are part of each CDR3. The order of the fields is V gene, J gene, clone size, D gene, CDR3 DNA, CDR3 protein. The D gene is left open where the match is weak. Expanded clones get a size class; other rows say once, few or many, or leave the size out.

TRBV6-1	TRBJ2-3	-	-	TGTGCCGCCCTGAAAGGGGGCACAGATACGCAGTATTTT	CAALKGGTDTQYF
TRBV3-1	TRBJ1-2	-	-	TGTGCCAGCAGCCAGCGAGGAAGGGATGGCTACACCTTC	CASSQRGRDGYTF
TRBV14	TRBJ1-2	few	-	TGTGCCAGCAGCCAAATGGCGGGCTACACCTTC	CASSQMAGYTF
TRBV6-6	TRBJ2-7	-	TRBD2	TGTGCCAGCAGTTACACCTTAGCGGGGGGGTACAATGAGCAGTACTTC	CASSYTLAGGYNEQYF
TRBV20-1	TRBJ2-1	few	TRBD2	TGCAGTGCTGACCGGGAGGGCTCCTACAATGAGCAGTTCTTC	CSADREGSYNEQFF
TRBV2	TRBJ2-4	few	-	TGTGCCAGCATGGGGGAAAACATTCAGTACTTC	CASMGENIQYF
TRBV2	TRBJ1-2	-	-	TGTGCCAGCACGACAGGTTGGGGGGATGGCTACACCTTC	CASTTGWGDGYTF
TRBV6-1	TRBJ1-1	-	TRBD1	TGTGCCATCCCTCGGACAGGTCTGAACACTGAAGCTTTCTTT	CAIPRTGLNTEAFF
TRBV5-4	TRBJ1-1	-	TRBD1	TGTGCCAGCAGCTTGGGTACAGGGGGCGGCGGCACTGAAGCTTTCTTT	CASSLGTGGGGTEAFF
TRBV2	TRBJ2-7	few	-	TGTGCCAGCAGGCAGACTACCCCCTCCTTCTACGAGCAGTACTTC	CASRQTTPSFYEQYF
TRBV6-6	TRBJ1-5	few	-	TGTGCCAGCACCTTAGCCTCGGGCAATCAGCCCCAGCATTTT	CASTLASGNQPQHF
TRBV12-3/TRBV12-4	TRBJ2-2	-	TRBD2	TGTGCCAGCAGGGTAGCGGGTGGGAGAACCGGGGAGCTGTTTTTT	CASRVAGGRTGELFF
TRBV12-3/TRBV12-4	TRBJ2-1	-	TRBD2	TGTGCCAGCAGTTTAGGTCATACTAGCGGGAGCAATGAGCAGTTCTTC	CASSLGHTSGSNEQFF
TRBV6-5	TRBJ1-1	few	-	TGTGCCAGCAGTTACGTGGAAACTGAAGCTTTCTTT	CASSYVETEAFF